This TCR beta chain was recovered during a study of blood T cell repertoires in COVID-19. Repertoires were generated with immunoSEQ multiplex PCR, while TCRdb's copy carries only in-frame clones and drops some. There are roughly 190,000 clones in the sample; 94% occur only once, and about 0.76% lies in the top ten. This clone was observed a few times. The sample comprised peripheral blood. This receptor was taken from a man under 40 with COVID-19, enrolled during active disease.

Written as DNA, the CDR3 is TGTGCCAGCAGTCTGTGGGGACAGGGGCTCGATGAGCAGTTCTTC. It codes for CASSLWGQGLDEQFF. V is TRBV6-4 and J is TRBJ2-1; 10 nucleotides agree with TRBD1. The CDR3 consists of 15 residues. CDR1 is MRHNA, CDR2 SNTAGT, per germline. J lost 8 bases, V lost 5 bases, and 9 bases had no gene match.